These T cell receptor beta chains were read from a single sample in a study of control samples from healthy donors and cancer patients. Clones were sequenced by immunoSEQ multiplex PCR, and TCRdb holds only the in-frame ones, with some missing. The data hold some 100,000 clones, with 92% observed a single time. Sample: blood. The receptors originated from a human donor in good health. The donor label of this sample is uncertain. Each CDR3 is given with its conserved first and last residue. Fields, in order: D gene, clone size, J gene, V gene, CDR3 protein. A D gene is named only where the DNA matches it firmly. The listing skips clone size in some rows; elsewhere it reads once, few, many or a size class.

NA,NA,TRBJ1-1,TRBV9,CASSVIMNTEAFF
NA,NA,TRBJ2-3,TRBV18,CASSPLQQPDVQYF
NA,NA,TRBJ1-6,TRBV6-5,CASSPGPYNSPLHF
TRBD1,NA,TRBJ1-3,TRBV3-1/TRBV3-2,CASSQADRLHSGNTIYF
NA,once,TRBJ1-2,TRBV24-1,CATSDFRGGGYTF
NA,NA,TRBJ1-2,TRBV3-1/TRBV3-2,CASSQANSHYGYTF
TRBD1,NA,TRBJ2-1,TRBV4-1,CASSQGGPKGAEQFF
NA,NA,TRBJ1-1,TRBV5-1,CASSLGAGMGTEAFF
NA,NA,TRBJ2-1,TRBV19,CASSIDRGPNEQFF
NA,NA,TRBJ2-5,TRBV24-1,CATSDRTTGQETQYF
NA,NA,TRBJ2-3,TRBV3-1/TRBV3-2,CASTTLSTDTQYF
TRBD1,NA,TRBJ1-2,TRBV5-1,CASSTTGGRNYGYTF
TRBD2,NA,TRBJ2-1,TRBV5-1,CASSFVLAGGGDNEQFF
NA,NA,TRBJ1-4,TRBV9,CASSVGQARINEKLFF
NA,NA,TRBJ2-6,TRBV5-1,CASSLAGGPGANVLTF
TRBD1,NA,TRBJ2-5,TRBV3-1/TRBV3-2,CASTTMATGQETQYF
NA,NA,TRBJ2-5,TRBV9,CASSVDRSQETQYF
TRBD1,NA,TRBJ1-2,TRBV2,CATRQGANYGYTF
NA,NA,TRBJ2-3,TRBV30,CAGGTGVSTDTQYF
NA,NA,TRBJ1-3,TRBV19,CASSIGSQSSGNTIYF
NA,once,TRBJ1-5,TRBV6-2/TRBV6-3,CASSDGGRGNQPQHF
NA,NA,TRBJ2-7,TRBV5-6,CASSLGQNEQYF
NA,once,TRBJ2-2,TRBV6-5,CASSYPSGPNGELFF
NA,NA,TRBJ1-5,TRBV14,CASSLTGNQPQHF
NA,NA,TRBJ2-5,TRBV3-1/TRBV3-2,CASSQAGARETQYF
NA,NA,TRBJ1-2,TRBV5-1,CASSPTIEWDGYTF
NA,NA,TRBJ1-3,TRBV15,CATSRDWANTIYF
TRBD1,NA,TRBJ2-3,TRBV10-3,CAISTGGLGDTQYF
NA,NA,TRBJ1-1,TRBV18,CASSPLGGEAFF
NA,NA,TRBJ2-3,TRBV4-3,CASSQEGGTSTDTQYF
NA,NA,TRBJ1-5,TRBV19,CASRSGVVNQPQHF
NA,NA,TRBJ1-1,TRBV19,CASSRDMNTEAFF
NA,NA,TRBJ1-5,TRBV20-1,CSASLVPVDRADSNQPQHF
TRBD1,NA,TRBJ1-2,TRBV7-9,CASSLETGGDYGYTF
NA,NA,TRBJ2-5,TRBV19,CASSLSRGFQETQYF
NA,NA,TRBJ2-3,TRBV6-2/TRBV6-3,CASSYTRVTSTDTQYF
NA,NA,TRBJ1-2,TRBV6-2/TRBV6-3,CASSSRPQGIYGYTF
TRBD1,NA,TRBJ1-2,TRBV6-2/TRBV6-3,CASSSQGDYGYTF
NA,NA,TRBJ1-2,TRBV14,CASSQDLAAGLYGYTF
NA,NA,TRBJ1-1,TRBV4-1,CASSLDLTGNTEAFF
TRBD1,NA,TRBJ1-1,TRBV14,CASSRGQGVLNTEAFF